This T cell receptor beta chain originates from a study of blood T cells in healthy people across ages. V lost 1 base and J 3 bases, leaving 12 bases between the germline ends. The germline V gene encodes CDR1 LGHDT and CDR2 YNNKEL (reference sequence). This CDR3 comprises 15 residues. Primed by a sample-barcoded 5' primer and a J-beta primer mix, a second PCR proceeded for about 7 to 11 cycles. TCRdb redid the calling of the 5' RACE reads with MiXCR, one entry per CDR3 protein. Of some 1,800,000 distinct CDR3 sequences listed, about two fifths are singletons. This sequence was found in a human donor in good health. Material for sequencing was blood. This sequence joins TRBV3-1 and TRBJ2-5; no firm D call. CDR3 nucleotides: TGTGCCAGCAGCCAAGGCCCTATACCCAAAGAGACCCAGTACTTC. Its protein product is CASSQGPIPKETQYF.